The rows below give T cell receptor beta chains drawn from one sample of a study of T cells of healthy individuals. TCRdb passed the 5' RACE reads through MiXCR, listing each CDR3 protein once. In the table there are some 82,000 distinct CDR3 sequences, approximately 5.4% of which are singletons. The origin of the receptors is a female donor in good health. CDR3s include the opening cysteine and the closing phenylalanine or tryptophan. Fields, in order: CDR3 length, J gene, V gene, D gene, clone size, CDR3 protein, CDR3 DNA. A D gene is named only where the DNA matches it firmly. Clone size, where shown, is once, few, many, or a class for clones that have expanded.

>16|TRBJ2-1|TRBV11-2|TRBD2|few
CASSLESLAGINEQFF
TGTGCCAGCAGCTTAGAGTCTCTAGCGGGGATCAATGAGCAGTTCTTC
>13|TRBJ2-7|TRBV10-2|.|many
CASSDQGYYEQYF
TGCGCCAGCAGTGATCAGGGCTACTACGAGCAGTACTTC
>15|TRBJ1-2|TRBV7-9|TRBD1|many
CASSGSDRGGYGYTF
TGTGCCAGCAGCGGGAGTGACAGGGGCGGGTATGGCTACACCTTC
>15|TRBJ1-3|TRBV18|.|few
CASSPGTPRGNTIYF
TGTGCCAGCTCACCGGGCACCCCGCGAGGAAACACCATATATTTT
>12|TRBJ2-7|TRBV12-5|.|.
CASAEGGYEQYF
TGTGCTAGTGCCGAGGGGGGGTACGAGCAGTACTTC
>14|TRBJ2-1|TRBV5-4|.|many
CASSLAETMNEQFF
TGTGCCAGCAGCTTGGCCGAGACAATGAATGAGCAGTTCTTC
>15|TRBJ2-7|TRBV7-6|.|many
CASSLGAAPSYEQYF
TGTGCCAGCAGCTTAGGAGCTGCGCCTTCCTACGAGCAGTACTTC
>13|TRBJ2-5|TRBV18|.|many
CASSRSGQETQYF
TGTGCCAGCTCACGGTCGGGCCAAGAGACCCAGTACTTC
>18|TRBJ2-3|TRBV27|TRBD2|many
CASSLLGRLAGVTDTQYF
TGTGCCAGCAGCCTTTTAGGGAGACTAGCGGGAGTTACAGATACGCAGTATTTT
>18|TRBJ2-7|TRBV4-2|TRBD2|.
CASSQDFTSGTSSYEQYF
TGTGCCAGCAGCCAAGATTTCACTAGCGGGACTAGCTCCTACGAGCAGTACTTC
>15|TRBJ1-4|TRBV30|.|few
CAWSVPRTLNEKLFF
TGTGCCTGGAGTGTACCTCGCACACTTAATGAAAAACTGTTTTTT
>16|TRBJ2-2|TRBV7-2|TRBD1|many
CASSSTGTANTGELFF
TGTGCCAGCAGCTCGACCGGGACAGCGAACACCGGGGAGCTGTTTTTT
>15|TRBJ2-2|TRBV28|.|many
CASTPGGGDTGELFF
TGTGCCAGCACCCCTGGTGGAGGGGACACCGGGGAGCTGTTTTTT
>16|TRBJ1-6|TRBV2|TRBD1|many
CASRDRTGGPNSPLHF
TGTGCCAGCAGGGATAGAACAGGGGGTCCCAATTCACCCCTCCACTTT
>13|TRBJ2-3|TRBV6-2/TRBV6-3|TRBD2|.
CATRKSGADTQYF
TGTGCCACCCGCAAGAGCGGGGCAGATACGCAGTATTTT
>15|TRBJ2-1|TRBV12-3/TRBV12-4|TRBD2|many
CASRRLAGAYNEQFF
TGTGCCAGCAGGCGACTAGCGGGGGCATACAATGAGCAGTTCTTC
>14|TRBJ2-7|TRBV7-8|.|many
CASSLTGGVYEQYF
TGTGCCAGCAGCTTAACAGGGGGGGTGTACGAGCAGTACTTC
>14|TRBJ2-1|TRBV18|.|few
CASSPPTDYNEQFF
TGTGCCAGCTCACCACCGACAGACTACAATGAGCAGTTCTTC
>15|TRBJ2-5|TRBV9|.|.
CASSGGAAGQETQYF
TGTGCCAGCAGCGGAGGGGCGGCTGGCCAAGAGACCCAGTACTTC
>12|TRBJ2-7|TRBV7-2|.|few
CASRSGIYEQYF
TGTGCCAGCAGATCAGGGATCTACGAGCAGTACTTC
>15|TRBJ1-4|TRBV28|TRBD1|many
CASRRQGARREKLFF
TGTGCCAGCAGGCGCCAGGGGGCGCGGAGGGAAAAACTGTTTTTT
>16|TRBJ2-7|TRBV20-1|TRBD2|many
CSARDITSGDAYEQYF
TGCAGTGCTAGAGATATCACTAGCGGGGACGCCTACGAGCAGTACTTC
>16|TRBJ2-1|TRBV7-9|TRBD2|many
CASSPFIAGPTIEQFF
TGTGCCAGCAGCCCCTTTATAGCGGGACCTACAATTGAGCAGTTCTTC
>14|TRBJ1-5|TRBV27|.|many
CASSPRGLWQPQHF
TGTGCCAGCAGTCCCCGAGGGCTCTGGCAGCCCCAGCATTTT
>15|TRBJ2-5|TRBV7-3|TRBD1|.
CASSPAGTGKETQYF
TGTGCCAGCAGCCCGGCCGGGACAGGAAAAGAGACCCAGTACTTC
>11|TRBJ2-1|TRBV25-1|.|many
CASSERHEQFF
TGTGCCAGCAGTGAGCGCCATGAGCAGTTCTTC
>12|TRBJ1-2|TRBV15|.|few
CATSLRRGGYTF
TGTGCCACCAGTCTCCGGCGTGGTGGCTACACCTTC
>14|TRBJ1-3|TRBV30|.|.
CAWSVGGSGNTIYF
TGTGCCTGGAGTGTAGGGGGATCCGGGAACACCATATATTTT
>15|TRBJ2-3|TRBV29-1|TRBD2|few
CSVPRTSGRADTQYF
TGCAGCGTCCCGCGGACTAGCGGGAGAGCCGATACGCAGTATTTT
>15|TRBJ2-5|TRBV6-2/TRBV6-3|.|few
CASSYGSTRWETQYF
TGTGCCAGCAGTTACGGCTCCACGAGGTGGGAGACCCAGTACTTC
>16|TRBJ1-4|TRBV5-6|.|.
CASSLGQFGLNEKLFF
TGTGCCAGCAGCTTGGGTCAGTTCGGCTTGAATGAAAAACTGTTTTTT
>15|TRBJ2-1|TRBV12-3/TRBV12-4|.|many
CASKRAATVYNEQFF
TGTGCCAGCAAAAGAGCGGCAACTGTATACAATGAGCAGTTCTTC
>16|TRBJ2-2|TRBV28|TRBD1|.
CASITSTGAVTGELFF
TGTGCCAGCATCACTTCGACAGGGGCCGTCACCGGGGAGCTGTTTTTT
>15|TRBJ1-2|TRBV28|.|many
CASSMGGGPSYGYTF
TGTGCCAGTTCCATGGGGGGGGGCCCCTCCTATGGCTACACCTTC
>12|TRBJ2-1|TRBV20-1|.|many
CSASGSDNEQFF
TGCAGTGCTAGCGGGAGTGATAATGAGCAGTTCTTC
>15|TRBJ1-4|TRBV7-2|TRBD1|many
CASSANRGLDEKLFF
TGTGCCAGCAGCGCAAACAGGGGGCTGGATGAAAAACTGTTTTTT
>16|TRBJ2-1|TRBV7-9|.|many
CASSLEGGRSYNEQFF
TGTGCCAGCAGCTTAGAAGGCGGTCGCTCCTACAATGAGCAGTTCTTC
>14|TRBJ2-1|TRBV7-9|.|many
CASSRPDGTNEQFF
TGTGCCAGCAGCCGTCCGGACGGAACCAATGAGCAGTTCTTC
>15|TRBJ2-3|TRBV5-6|.|few
CASSFGTFDPDTQYF
TGTGCCAGCAGCTTCGGGACTTTCGACCCAGATACGCAGTATTTT
>16|TRBJ2-3|TRBV20-1|TRBD2|many
CSVLRTSGIVPDTQYF
TGCAGTGTACTACGGACTAGCGGGATTGTCCCAGATACGCAGTATTTT
>19|TRBJ1-5|TRBV4-1|TRBD1|.
CASSQRIGSDRGGGQPQHF
TGCGCCAGCAGCCAACGGATCGGGAGCGACAGGGGGGGAGGTCAGCCCCAGCATTTT
>12|TRBJ2-3|TRBV4-1|.|many
CASSQTQDTQYF
TGCGCCAGCAGCCAAACCCAGGATACGCAGTATTTT
>15|TRBJ2-1|TRBV7-3|TRBD1|many
CASSLVQGVLNEQFF
TGTGCCAGCAGCTTAGTACAGGGGGTCCTCAATGAGCAGTTCTTC
>14|TRBJ1-2|TRBV7-2|TRBD1|many
CASSGTGPYYGYTF
TGTGCCAGCAGCGGGACAGGGCCCTACTATGGCTACACCTTC
>15|TRBJ2-2|TRBV12-3/TRBV12-4|.|many
CASRLGGARTGELFF
TGTGCCAGCAGACTAGGGGGGGCGCGGACCGGGGAGCTGTTTTTT
>14|TRBJ2-5|TRBV7-9|.|few
CASSLGGGITTQYF
TGTGCCAGCAGCTTAGGAGGGGGGATCACGACCCAGTACTTC
>13|TRBJ2-2|TRBV6-1|.|many
CASGVDYTGELFF
TGTGCCAGCGGTGTGGACTACACCGGGGAGCTGTTTTTT
>14|TRBJ2-1|TRBV2|TRBD1|many
CASRRQGDYNEQFF
TGTGCCAGCAGACGACAGGGGGATTACAATGAGCAGTTCTTC
>16|TRBJ2-3|TRBV24-1|.|many
CATSDFRTLAADTQYF
TGTGCCACCAGTGATTTCCGGACCCTTGCTGCAGATACGCAGTATTTT
>16|TRBJ2-2|TRBV12-3/TRBV12-4|TRBD1|.
CASRLGQGIPPGELFF
TGTGCCAGCAGGCTGGGACAGGGGATCCCCCCCGGGGAGCTGTTTTTT
>11|TRBJ2-1|TRBV6-2/TRBV6-3|.|few
CASTTWEEQFF
TGTGCCAGCACCACGTGGGAAGAGCAGTTCTTC
>14|TRBJ2-7|TRBV6-6|.|many
CASRRDSLFGEQYF
TGTGCCAGCAGGCGGGACAGCCTTTTTGGTGAGCAGTACTTC
>15|TRBJ1-5|TRBV5-8|TRBD1|many
CASSPGTGGAQPQHF
TGTGCCAGCAGCCCTGGGACAGGGGGGGCTCAGCCCCAGCATTTT
>19|TRBJ2-6|TRBV7-8|.|many
CASRRSRGRLNSGANVLTF
TGTGCCAGCAGGCGAAGCAGGGGCCGCTTAAACTCTGGGGCCAACGTCCTGACTTTC